The source of this TCR beta chain is a study of radiation and T cells in renal cell carcinoma. Study-level results: Irradiated tumors held more dominant CDR3 motifs than control tumors.

Germline lookup yields CDR1 SGHVS and CDR2 FQNEAQ. CDR3 length: 15 residues. V was clipped by 0 bases and J by 5 bases, with 11 bases between them. Method: immunoSEQ multiplex PCR; TCRdb's copy keeps in-frame clones and lacks some. This sample carries about 18,000 clones, roughly three fifths of them seen once, and the ten largest clones take 30% to 35%. This sample's treatment: treatment-naive control, cytoreductive nephrectomy. Treatment-naive patients without radiation supplied the control tumors at nephrectomy. This renal cell carcinoma was of the clear cell type. Control tumor donors were a handful of females and roughly ten males, median age 57 years. About this clone: Its cognate antigen is unknown.

Here the sequenced sample was tumor tissue, taken from a patient whose treatment was nephrectomy without radiotherapy. The clonotype was recovered from a man in his fifties or sixties with renal cell carcinoma. The V call is TRBV7-8, the J call TRBJ1-5; D is perhaps TRBD1 (6 bases). The CDR3 spells CASSLAQGPDQPQHF. DNA for the CDR3: TGTGCCAGCAGCTTAGCGCAGGGGCCGGATCAGCCCCAGCATTTT.